One and the same sample provided the 2 T cell receptor beta chains below, sequenced in a study of memory CD4+ T cells and cytomegalovirus serostatus (dated by TCRdb to about 2019). Single viable CD3+CD4+CD8-CD45RO+ cells were sorted as memory CD4+ T cells on a FACSAria II. The library was made by the immunoSEQ multiplex PCR assay. As stored in TCRdb, this immuneACCESS dataset retains in-frame rearrangements with V and J assigned. A fraction of the clones does not appear; measured against another copy, unresolved V genes explain less than half of the discrepancy, and the remainder lacks a known reason. Counted in this sample were under 80,000 clones; 82% of them appeared once. In total, the top ten clones hold nearly 0.9% of the sample. Input material: memory CD4+ T cells from blood. The receptors were gathered from an adult in good health and CMV-seronegative.

J is TRBJ2-6 and V is TRBV6-5, with D possibly TRBD1 on 5 matching bases. Trimming took off 4 bases at V and 0 bases at J, with 10 bases between the two ends. Germline V lookup: CDR1 MNHEY, CDR2 SVGAGI. The CDR3 spans 16 residues. The CDR3 DNA sequence: TGTGCCAGCAGTTTCAACAGGCCCTCTGGGGCCAACGTCCTGACTTTC. It codes for CASSFNRPSGANVLTF.

This rearrangement joins TRBV5-1 to TRBJ2-1, with 10 positions matching TRBD1. Germline CDR1 is SGHRS and CDR2 is YFSETQ. This CDR3 region has 14 residues. The V and J ends lost 4 bases and 4 bases, in that order; junction bases with no gene match: 2. Here the CDR3 reads CASSKDRGYNEQFF. The DNA of the CDR3 is TGCGCCAGCAGCAAGGACAGGGGGTACAATGAGCAGTTCTTC.